Below are 29 T cell receptor beta chains sequenced from a single sample in a study of CD8+CD57+ T cells in acquired aplastic anemia. By flow cytometry, patients selected for sequencing had shown an expansion of CD8+CD57+ cells. The template for TCR beta VDJ and CDR3 sequence profiling was genomic DNA. MiXCR was run by TCRdb on the reads, yielding one entry per CDR3 protein. The sample consists of 310,000 or so distinct CDR3 sequences, roughly 61% of them appearing once. The sample comprised sorted CD4+, CD8+, or CD8+CD57+ T cells (not recorded which) from PBMCs. These receptors were obtained from a human donor with aplastic anemia.

The rearrangement links TRBV2 to TRBJ1-3; 8 nucleotides line up with TRBD1. Germline V CDR1 and CDR2: SNHLY, FYNNEI. The CDR3 is 12 amino acids. Trimming removed 4 bases from V and 7 bases from J; junction bases left unmatched: 0. CDR3 bases: TGTGCCAGCAGTGGGACAGGGAACACCATATATTTT. Protein: CASSGTGNTIYF.

This clonotype occurred many times. The chain employs TRBV7-9 and TRBJ1-2, with D perhaps matching TRBD1 (5 bases). Germline CDR1 and CDR2: SEHNR and FQNEAQ (reference sequence). CDR3 length equals 12 residues. Between the trimmed V and J ends, which lost 1 base and 8 bases, there was a span of 8 bases. As DNA, the CDR3 is TGTGCCAGCAGCTTAGTCGGGGGAGGCTACACCTTC. Its protein is CASSLVGGGYTF. Full variable domain (outside the CDR3, taken from reference TRBV7-9 and TRBJ1-2): DTGVSQNPRHKITKRGQNVTFRCDPISEHNRLYWYRQTLGQGPEFLTYFQNEAQLEKSRLLSDRFSAERPKGSFSTLEIQRTEQGDSAMYLCASSLVGGGYTFGSGTRLTVV.

This clonotype has a single count. A much larger clone differs from this one at a single base, so this may be a read error. The J gene is TRBJ2-4, the V gene TRBV11-2; possibly TRBD1 for D (6 bases). Germline lookup yields CDR1 SGHAT and CDR2 FQNNGV. The CDR3 is 16 residues long. The CDR3, as DNA: TGTGCCAGCAGCTTCCCTAAAGGGGACAAAGAAAACACTCAGTACTTC. The encoded protein is CASSFPKGDKENTQYF.

The CDR3 loop is CASSLTSGRLDTQYF. CDR3 coding DNA: TGTGCCAGCAGCTTGACTAGCGGGAGGTTGGATACGCAGTATTTT. The chain recombines TRBV7-2 with TRBJ2-3; 13 bases are shared with TRBD2. V shed 3 bases, J shed 6 bases, and the junction held 3 bases outside the gene matches. The CDR3 contains 15 residues. From germline, CDR1 is SGHTA and CDR2 FQGNSA.

The CDR3 protein is CASSAGTPPEQYF. DNA of the CDR3: TGTGCCAGCAGTGCGGGGACCCCCCCCGAGCAGTACTTC. This chain links TRBV2 with TRBJ2-7; perhaps D is TRBD1 or TRBD2 (5 bases each). The CDR3 contains 13 residues. Between the trimmed V and J ends, which lost 4 bases and 6 bases, there was a span of 13 bases. The germline gives CDR1 SNHLY, CDR2 FYNNEI.

The genes are TRBV5-4 and TRBJ2-7, with a weak D call TRBD2 (5 bases). This CDR3 has 14 amino acids. Trimming pared 0 bases from V and 5 bases from J, leaving 12 bases between. Per the germline V gene, CDR1 is SGHNT and CDR2 is YYREEE (reference sequence). CDR3 in DNA: TGTGCCAGCAGCTTGGGCCTAGCTCTCAACGAGCAGTACTTC. The encoded protein is CASSLGLALNEQYF.

Ten or more counts support this clonotype. The chain employs TRBV19 and TRBJ2-7; D gene unclear. In germline, CDR1 is LNHDA, CDR2 SQIVND (reference sequence). The V end lost 3 bases, the J end lost 3 bases, and 18 bases lay between the germline ends. The CDR3 spans 16 residues. The CDR3: CASSISIWGDGYEQYF. The CDR3 DNA reads as TGTGCCAGTAGTATTAGTATTTGGGGTGATGGCTACGAGCAGTACTTC.

The chain is built from TRBV5-1 and TRBJ2-7; 9 bases are shared with TRBD1. Germline CDR1 is SGHRS and CDR2 is YFSETQ. The CDR3 covers 16 residues. J lost 0 bases, V lost 0 bases, and 4 bases had no gene match. This CDR3 is CASSLAGQGSSYEQYF. Here the CDR3 DNA reads TGCGCCAGCAGCTTGGCCGGACAGGGGTCCTCCTACGAGCAGTACTTC. The variable domain in full, with the rest retrieved from reference TRBV5-1 and TRBJ2-7, is KAGVTQTPRYLIKTRGQQVTLSCSPISGHRSVSWYQQTPGQGLQFLFEYFSETQRNKGNFPGRFSGRQFSNSRSEMNVSTLELGDSALYLCASSLAGQGSSYEQYFGPGTRLTVT.

V is TRBV11-2 and J is TRBJ1-1, with D hard to call. The V and J ends lost 8 bases and 3 bases respectively, with 10 bases between them. The V gene's germline CDR1 is SGHAT and CDR2 FQNNGV. This CDR3 is 12 amino acids long. The chain's CDR3 is CASESSDTEAFF. CDR3 in DNA: TGTGCCAGCGAATCTTCGGACACTGAAGCTTTCTTT. Variable domain in full (rest from reference TRBV11-2 and TRBJ1-1): EAGVAQSPRYKIIEKRQSVAFWCNPISGHATLYWYQQILGQGPKLLIQFQNNGVVDDSQLPKDRFSAERLKGVDSTLKIQPAKLEDSAVYLCASESSDTEAFFGQGTRLTVV.

This clonotype was detected ten times or more. The V gene is TRBV18, the J gene TRBJ1-5, with TRBD1 matching 8 bases. The CDR3 contains 14 residues. With 5 bases clipped from V and 4 bases from J, the junction kept 4 bases outside the gene matches. The germline V gene has CDR1 KGHSH and CDR2 LQKENI. CDR3 nucleotide sequence: TGTGCCAGCTCAAACGGACAGGGAAATCAGCCCCAGCATTTT. Amino acid sequence: CASSNGQGNQPQHF.

The chain couples TRBV20-1 to TRBJ1-1, with TRBD1 as a possible D gene (6 bases). The CDR3 length is 11 residues. V lost 3 bases, J lost 7 bases, and 9 bases lay in between. The germline V gene has CDR1 DFQATT and CDR2 SNEGSKA (reference sequence). DNA for the CDR3: TGCAGTGCTAGTGGACAGTTTGAAGCTTTCTTT. Its translation is CSASGQFEAFF.

This chain uses TRBV6-5 with TRBJ2-5, with 8 bases identical to TRBD2. Germline V gives CDR1 MNHEY, CDR2 SVGAGI. The V segment lost 6 bases and the J segment 5 bases; nucleotides outside the gene matches: 8. The CDR3 is made up of 14 amino acids. CDR3 region: CASSPNSGGETQYF. The CDR3, as DNA: TGTGCCAGCAGCCCCAATTCGGGGGGGGAGACCCAGTACTTC.

CDR3 region: CASSLMMKSHEQYF. The CDR3 bases are TGTGCCAGCAGCTTAATGATGAAGTCCCACGAGCAGTACTTC. The V gene is TRBV11-2, the J gene TRBJ2-7; D is ambiguous. The CDR3 totals 14 residues. V was trimmed by 2 bases and J by 5 bases, leaving 13 bases between them. The germline gives CDR1 SGHAT, CDR2 FQNNGV.

In its sample, this clonotype was seen a few times. The junction and the germline gene differ at one end; a read error may be behind it. The chain is built from TRBV25-1 and TRBJ1-1; D perhaps matches TRBD1 (6 bases). Germline-derived CDR1 and CDR2 are MGHDK and SYGVNS. This CDR3 spans 13 amino acids. The CDR3 protein is CAGSALRGIEAFF. CDR3 nucleotide sequence: TGTGCCGGCAGTGCCCTCAGGGGTATTGAAGCTTTCTTT.

This clonotype was seen only a few times. V is TRBV10-3 and J is TRBJ2-1; 9 bases are shared with TRBD1. The V segment lost 6 bases and the J segment 5 bases; nucleotides outside the gene matches: 8. CDR1 and CDR2 (germline): ENHRY, SYGVKD. The CDR3 has 15 amino acids. CDR3 residues: CAIRADRGVDNEQFF. The CDR3 nucleotides are TGTGCCATCAGGGCCGACAGGGGGGTTGACAATGAGCAGTTCTTC.

The DNA of the CDR3 is TGTGCCAGCAGCTTAAGAGCAGCGAACACTGAAGCTTTCTTT. Protein: CASSLRAANTEAFF. The chain carries TRBV5-4 and TRBJ1-1, with D unclear. The CDR3 runs 14 residues. Germline V CDR1 and CDR2: SGHNT, YYREEE (reference sequence). V was clipped by 2 bases and J by 1 base, with 9 bases between them.

In its sample, this clonotype was seen once. The genes are TRBV19 and TRBJ2-2; D gene uncertain. The germline gives CDR1 LNHDA, CDR2 SQIVND (reference sequence). V shed 3 bases and J shed 0 bases, with 5 bases lying between them. The CDR3 is made up of 14 amino acids. The CDR3 protein is CASSILPNTGELFF. Written as DNA, the CDR3 is TGTGCCAGTAGTATCTTGCCGAACACCGGGGAGCTGTTTTTT.

This clonotype was seen at least ten times. This chain uses TRBV12-3 or TRBV12-4 with TRBJ1-1; the match to TRBD1 covers 7 bases. This CDR3 contains 14 residues. Trimming removed 3 bases from V and 9 bases from J; junction bases left unmatched: 10. CDR3 sequence reads: CASSFRDSGTKAFF. CDR3 coding DNA: TGTGCCAGCAGTTTTCGGGACAGTGGGACTAAAGCTTTCTTT.

The chain recombines TRBV7-4 with TRBJ2-3; D may match TRBD1 or TRBD2 (6 bases each). The V gene lost 3 bases and the J gene lost 8 bases, with 12 bases spanning the gap. This CDR3 spans 13 amino acids. Germline CDR1 is SGHVT and CDR2 is SQSDAQ. Here the CDR3 DNA reads TGTGCCAGCAGCTTCCCCGGGGGCCTTACGCAGTATTTT. This sequence encodes CASSFPGGLTQYF.

This clonotype has just a few counts. This chain joins TRBV20-1 and TRBJ2-5; D not certain. The CDR3 is 9 amino acids. The V gene's germline CDR1 is DFQATT and CDR2 SNEGSKA (reference sequence). V was trimmed by 0 bases and J by 8 bases, leaving 1 base between them. CDR3 sequence: CSARDTQYF. DNA for the CDR3: TGCAGTGCTAGAGATACCCAGTACTTC.

The chain uses TRBV11-2 and TRBJ2-7; TRBD2 is a possible D gene (6 bases). This CDR3 has 15 residues. The V gene lost 6 bases and the J gene lost 2 bases, with 17 bases spanning the gap. The germline V gene encodes CDR1 SGHAT and CDR2 FQNNGV. DNA for the CDR3: TGTGCCAGCAGAAGGACTACTTTTGCTGCCTACGAGCAGTACTTC. It is translated as CASRRTTFAAYEQYF.

The J gene is TRBJ2-7, the V gene TRBV7-8, with 10 bases matching TRBD2. With V trimmed by 5 bases and J by 4 bases, 11 bases remained unmatched. The CDR3 extends over 16 amino acids. Germline V CDR1 and CDR2: SGHVS, FQNEAQ. The CDR3 coding sequence is TGTGCCAGCAGCATCATAAGCGGGGGGGCCGCGTACGAGCAGTACTTC. The encoded protein is CASSIISGGAAYEQYF.

V usage is TRBV19 and J usage is TRBJ1-2; 9 bases fit TRBD1. The CDR3 contains 14 residues. Germline V CDR1 and CDR2: LNHDA, SQIVND (reference sequence). V trimming: 4 bases; J trimming: 7 bases; junction bases outside the gene matches: 7. The CDR3 DNA sequence: TGTGCCAGTAGTAGGGGACAGGGTTTAAGTGGCTACACCTTC. Translating it yields CASSRGQGLSGYTF.

CDR3 in amino acids: CATSRAGDGSYEQYF. The CDR3 DNA follows: TGTGCCACCAGCAGAGCAGGGGACGGCTCCTACGAGCAGTACTTC. This chain connects TRBV15 to TRBJ2-7; D is perhaps TRBD1 (6 bases). The CDR3 loop spans 15 amino acids. V lost 1 base to trimming and J lost 0 bases, with 10 bases between them. The V gene's germline CDR1 is LNHNV and CDR2 YYDKDF (reference sequence).

This clonotype occurred a few times. The rearrangement uses TRBV20-1 and TRBJ1-1; no definite D call. Germline CDR1 reads DFQATT; CDR2 reads SNEGSKA (reference sequence). CDR3 length: 13 amino acids. V lost 4 bases and J lost 0, with 9 bases in between. CDR3 nucleotides: TGCAGTGCTAAGTGGGCCATGAACACTGAAGCTTTCTTT. Its translation is CSAKWAMNTEAFF.

This clonotype turned up a few times. The chain couples TRBV19 to TRBJ1-5; maybe TRBD1 (6 bases). This CDR3 is 14 amino acids long. V lost 4 bases and J lost 6, with 13 bases in between. Germline assignment: CDR1 LNHDA and CDR2 SQIVND (reference sequence). The CDR3 sequence is CASSNAGVSQPQHF. Written as DNA, the CDR3 is TGTGCCAGTAGTAACGCAGGGGTTTCTCAGCCCCAGCATTTT.

The chain links TRBV7-9 to TRBJ1-1; no reliable D call. The CDR3 runs 13 residues. V lost 4 bases to trimming and J lost 11 bases, with 17 bases between them. Germline V gene data show CDR1 as SEHNR and CDR2 as FQNEAQ (reference sequence). CDR3 in amino acids: CASSYMGLTGAFF. The DNA for the CDR3 is TGTGCCAGCAGCTATATGGGCCTTACGGGGGCTTTCTTT.

The CDR3, as DNA: TGTGCCAGCTCACCAACACAATCCGGTTACAATGAGCAGTTCTTC. Translation gives CASSPTQSGYNEQFF. The chain is built from TRBV18 and TRBJ2-1; no clear D gene. The germline CDR1 and CDR2 sequences are KGHSH and LQKENI. The V end was cut by 2 bases, the J end by 4 bases, with 12 bases between. This CDR3 has 15 residues. Filled out from reference TRBV18 and TRBJ2-1, the complete variable domain reads NAGVMQNPRHLVRRRGQEARLRCSPMKGHSHVYWYRQLPEEGLKFMVYLQKENIIDESGMPKERFSAEFPKEGPSILRIQQVVRGDSAAYFCASSPTQSGYNEQFFGPGTRLTVL.

This clonotype was counted only a few times. The chain employs TRBV15 and TRBJ2-7; D ambiguous. Germline-derived CDR1 and CDR2 are LNHNV and YYDKDF (reference sequence). Deletions cut 0 bases from V and 4 bases from J, with 7 bases between. CDR3 length: 13 amino acids. Here the CDR3 reads CATSRDRVYEQYF. CDR3 nucleotides: TGTGCCACCAGCAGAGATCGAGTATACGAGCAGTACTTC.